This T cell receptor beta chain was profiled in a study of cytomegalovirus exposure and HLA in healthy donors (dated by TCRdb to about 2017). Regarding the complete study: In an earlier analysis of approximately 500 of the donors, 276 Gb of sequence data and about 110 million unique TCR beta sequences from about 190 million T cells were reported. Roughly 300 gigabases of sequencing data and tens of millions of unique TCR sequences were included in an early release covering under 650 HLA-typed donors. High-throughput TCR immunosequencing, statistical association of individual TCRs with disease status, and machine learning were combined to predict cytomegalovirus infection status. Using immunosequencing, the study profiled T cell repertoires from fewer than 850 subjects and related those repertoires to cytomegalovirus serostatus. The number of donors typed differed by locus, with roughly 620-630 for A, B, C, DRB1 and DQB1, roughly 550 for DQA1, approximately 570 for DPA1, and some 440 for DPB1. The study aimed to test whether signatures of past pathogen exposure could be identified by cataloging public T cell receptors. An earlier analysis of several hundred of the donors used high-throughput TCR beta sequencing to judge whether each TCR beta V gene segment behaved as functional or pseudogenic. Roughly 5 DR-DQ haplotypes were handled as single units for association and clustering because linkage in the cohort was strong. HLA typing covered class I and class II loci at four-digit resolution. Rather than using new phenotypic data, the later analysis identified candidate immune exposures from TCR beta sequences and from how often those sequences occurred across donors. A later genetic analysis took genome-wide SNP genotypes for about 55% of the 666 donors and used that subset as a discovery cohort. Across approximately 420 genotyped donors of the cohort, an average of roughly 250,000 unique TCR beta nucleotide sequences per donor were sequenced, and roughly a sixth of those sequences were non-productive. In a later analysis, previously published TCR beta repertoires from 550 to 700 donors were re-analyzed and high-resolution HLA genotyping was added so that TCR occurrence patterns could be studied. Among the roughly 380 genotyped donors, about 83% belonged to the genetic ancestry cluster associated with self-reported Caucasian donors. Alongside the repertoire data, information on donor age, sex, ethnicity and CMV serostatus was compiled. In addition to the first cohort of 666 subjects, a separate validation cohort of approximately 130 different subjects was used. Every repertoire in the discovery cohort had been generated on one and the same sequencing platform. Overall study outcomes, separate from this receptor: This cohort had only TCR beta chains sequenced, and the lack of alpha or paired-chain data limited which features could be detected. Most TCR sequences were seen in very few donors, while some public TCRs were found in many individuals. It was suggested by the authors that the approach could potentially be generalized to other disease states and immunological phenotypes. The study gave a list of 150 to 200 TCR beta chains associated with cytomegalovirus. In a later analysis, HLA-associated TCR beta chains showed more clonal expansion and lower generation probabilities than non-associated chains that were equally common. Some IMGT-functional V segments, including TRBV6-2 and TRBV6-3, could not be told apart with the 87-base-pair reads, so those segments were excluded. A further reported finding was that TCR beta sequences accurately predicted the HLA-A and HLA-B alleles for most subjects in the first cohort. A cluster of highly shared sequence variants was judged likely to represent a technical artifact of the sequencing pipeline. In a later analysis, TCR association rates were found to vary across HLA loci, with the most associated TCRs seen for DRB1 alleles and the fewest for HLA-C alleles. In an earlier analysis of around 500 of the donors, most TCR beta V segments appeared in productive rearrangements about 87% or about 30% of the time, broadly matching IMGT annotations. Correlated functional status among segregating V segments might reflect linkage disequilibrium, but an unknown experimental factor could not be ruled out. HLA typing was unavailable for some donors at each locus, so association tests used only the typed subset. Roughly uniform sequencing depth across donors was assumed in presence/absence analyses, although this assumption may not hold. A few of the identified cytomegalovirus-associated TCR beta chains were confirmed in vitro to be specific for cytomegalovirus antigens. In a later analysis, over 15,000 TCR beta sequences were associated with specific HLA alleles at a false discovery rate of 0.05. Because counts were too low, under 20 rarely observed V segments, including chromosome 9 orphons, were left out of the earlier analysis of 587 of the donors. A later genetic analysis reported fewer N-insertions in productive TCRs among donors in an Asian-associated ancestry cluster than the 666-donor mean. Assigning TCR associations to individual alleles was difficult when HLA alleles, especially DR and DQ, strongly co-occurred. An association between a missense DCLRE1C variant and V-gene and J-gene trimming of TCR beta chains was found in a later genetic analysis and replicated in an independent cohort. In a later analysis, most CMV-associated TCR beta chains were found to appear HLA-restricted, with HLA associations seemingly driven largely by CMV exposure. The classifier was reported to diagnose cytomegalovirus status with high specificity and sensitivity in both the original and validation cohorts. CMV serostatus was the only immune exposure information available for the cohort. In a later analysis, several top co-occurrence clusters were reported to appear linked to parvovirus B19, influenza, CMV and Epstein-Barr virus.

The CDR3 spans 16 residues, from the cysteine through the phenylalanine. Only CDR3 DNA remains: 48 bases, in frame from the first base. The germline V gene gives CDR1 as SQVTM and CDR2 as ANQGSEA. V and J are trimmed by 1 base and 9 bases, and the gene matches miss 13 bases of the junction. In total, roughly 670 healthy bone marrow donors made up the cohort. All cohort members were sampled while nominally healthy, although unrecorded immune exposures were likely present. The donor was CMV seropositive and was included in the group of some 290 seropositive cohort members. A peripheral blood sample was provided by each donor, and peripheral blood mononuclear cells were used for TCR beta sequencing. Genomic DNA was extracted from the blood cell samples with the Qiagen DNeasy Blood Extraction Kit. On this clone itself: Its target antigen remains unknown. Per-base quality was not reported, and no clone a single base away is much larger than it.

Library preparation employed the immunoSEQ multiplex PCR assay. A mixture of 60 forward primers for TCR Vbeta segments and 13 reverse primers for TCR Jbeta segments was used in the multiplex PCR. Amplification of the CDR3 region of rearranged TCR beta genes was performed with a multiplex PCR assay on genomic DNA. On the Illumina HiSeq System, the amplified TCR beta libraries were sequenced as 87-base-pair reads. In the source study's methods: In a later analysis, 80 million or so unique TCR beta chains were counted across the roughly 700 repertoires, and around 10 million of these chains were shared by at least two donors. To remove PCR and sequencing errors, raw reads were error-corrected and collapsed into unique sequences using a nearest-neighbor algorithm that merged closely related sequences. To assign V, D and J gene segments, CDR3 sequences were aligned to IMGT reference sequences. For a sequence to be retained, a match of at least six nucleotides was required to both a V gene segment and a J gene segment. Rearrangements were called productive when the CDR3 lacked stop codons and stayed in frame with V and J; all others were non-productive. Following IMGT convention, CDR3 was defined as the stretch from the second conserved V-encoded cysteine up to the conserved J-encoded phenylalanine. Sequences without an unambiguous match to a single V gene segment were excluded from the earlier analysis of 450 to 750 of the donors. An earlier analysis of a few hundred of the donors called V segments functional above 56.7% productive rearrangements and segregating when the between-donor standard deviation exceeded 5%. A statistical classification framework was built for diagnosing cytomegalovirus status from the catalog of TCR beta chain sequences. V and J gene assignment, in a later analysis, came from comparing TCR nucleotide sequences with IMGT/GENE-DB human TR gene sequences. The TCRdist pipeline was used in a later analysis to assign CDR3 sequences and most-parsimonious VDJ recombination scenarios. In a later analysis, every TCR beta chain was defined by the combination of its CDR3 amino acid sequence and its V-gene family, and reads without a unique V-gene family were dropped. In a later analysis, fewer than 650 highly shared, low-generation-probability nucleotide sequences were removed to address suspected cross-contamination and a sequencing artifact. In a later analysis, a clonal expansion index for each public chain was calculated from normalized within-repertoire ranks of inferred template counts. Generation probabilities in a later analysis came from a VDJ recombination model fitted to out-of-frame rearrangements, and those results were checked against IGoR. In a later analysis, hypergeometric tests were used to score TCR-TCR, TCR-HLA and TCR-CMV co-occurrence, with a repertoire-size bias correction applied to TCR pairs. To estimate false discovery rates, a later analysis permuted the HLA or CMV assignments 20 times. In a later analysis, co-occurring TCRs were grouped with DBSCAN, and TCRdist sequence similarity was added when clustering was performed within HLA-allele-positive subsets. For co-occurrence clustering, repertoires with fewer than 30,000 or more than 120,000 public chains were excluded, along with four or five repertoires with anomalous nucleotide sharing. Sourced from immuneACCESS, this table was stored by TCRdb with only in-frame sequences that have V and J called. A share of the clones is absent; for the studies checked, an unresolved V gene accounts for under half, and the remainder has no known explanation. Clonal size and the V and J genes are those of that table, whereas D and trimming came from the DNA. The sample table contains 160,000 or so clones; only one count was recorded for roughly 79% of them. The ten largest clonotypes hold less than 8% of the sample.

The chain is assembled from TRBV29-1 and TRBJ2-1; 9 bases in the junction line up with TRBD2. This TCR derives from a man aged 35 to 55 in good health and CMV-seropositive. The specimen sequenced was PBMCs. The CDR3 region: CSVEGGTVAGVPEQFF. The nucleotides are TGCAGCGTTGAAGGAGGGACGGTAGCGGGAGTACCTGAGCAGTTCTTC.